These 2 T cell receptor beta chains share one sample of origin, sequenced in a study of Tregs in tolerant kidney transplant recipients. Related graft donors supplied nonmyeloablative bone marrow transplants, and mixed chimerism was transient. This table comes from immunoSEQ multiplex PCR, and its TCRdb copy is limited to in-frame clones, with some not included. The sample lists more than 70,000 clones; 91% were seen once. The sequencing here drew on CD4+ T cells from blood (PBMCs), taken 24 months after the transplant. These receptors were obtained from a human patient who received a combined kidney and bone marrow transplant. A subset of T cells may come from the graft donor.

The V and J genes are TRBV28 and TRBJ1-2; the match to TRBD1 covers 8 bases. Germline values: CDR1 MDHEN, CDR2 SYDVKM. This CDR3 region has 15 residues. The J segment lost 3 bases and the V segment lost 7 bases, leaving 10 bases of the junction unmatched. CDR3 in amino acids: CASTKQGGTDYGYTF. The CDR3 DNA reads TGTGCCAGCACAAAACAGGGGGGGACCGACTATGGCTACACCTTC.

The genes are TRBV27 and TRBJ1-5; D gene unclear. Trimming left V 3 bases short and J 3 bases short, with 9 bases between. The CDR3 sequence is 14 residues long. Germline assignment: CDR1 MNHEY and CDR2 SMNVEV (reference sequence). CDR3 nucleotide sequence: TGTGCCAGCAGTTTTCGGGTTACCAATCAGCCCCAGCATTTT. This translates into CASSFRVTNQPQHF.